The clone carrying this TCR beta chain was seen repeatedly, ten times or more. The antigen remains undetermined. Amplification yielded TCR beta CDR3 regions, with RNA transcripts as the source. RT-PCR in the first round (using the HTBI primer set) targeted the TCR CDR3. TCRdb re-called the multiplex PCR reads through MiXCR, storing one row per CDR3 protein. The sample lists about 480,000 distinct CDR3 sequences, about an eighth occurring once. CDR1 and CDR2 (germline): GTSNPN, SVGIG (reference sequence). The CDR3 covers 12 residues. Trimming cost V 4 bases and J 8 bases, with 9 bases left between them. This specimen belongs to a study of T cells in Graves' hyperthyroidism and ophthalmopathy. Those patients with uncontrolled infection, other autoimmune disease, pregnancy or lactation were excluded. Each diagnosis drew on symptoms, thyroxine, TRAb, thyroid ultrasound and orbital computed tomography findings. Extraction of PBMCs used approximately 10 ml of fresh peripheral blood.

The study, taken as a whole, reports: Appearing also in blood were most of the thyroid clonotypes expanded above 0.001.

The sequencing input was blood. The J gene is TRBJ1-6, the V gene TRBV30; D is unclear. This TCR came from a woman younger than 35 with Graves' hyperthyroidism. The CDR3 loop is CAWMEVDSPLHF. The DNA of the CDR3 is TGTGCCTGGATGGAGGTGGATTCACCCCTCCACTTT.